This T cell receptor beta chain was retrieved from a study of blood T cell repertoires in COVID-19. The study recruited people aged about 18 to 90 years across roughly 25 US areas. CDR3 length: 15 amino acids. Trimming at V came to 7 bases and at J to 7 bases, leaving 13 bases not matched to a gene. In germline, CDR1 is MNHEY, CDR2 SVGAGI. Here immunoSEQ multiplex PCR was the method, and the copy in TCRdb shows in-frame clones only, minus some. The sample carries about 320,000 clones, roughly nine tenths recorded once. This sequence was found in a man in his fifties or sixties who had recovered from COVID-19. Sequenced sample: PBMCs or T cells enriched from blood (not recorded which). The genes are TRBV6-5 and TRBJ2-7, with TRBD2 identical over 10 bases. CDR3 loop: CASTLTSGTSGEQYF. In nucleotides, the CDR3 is TGTGCCAGCACTTTAACTAGCGGGACCTCCGGGGAGCAGTACTTC.